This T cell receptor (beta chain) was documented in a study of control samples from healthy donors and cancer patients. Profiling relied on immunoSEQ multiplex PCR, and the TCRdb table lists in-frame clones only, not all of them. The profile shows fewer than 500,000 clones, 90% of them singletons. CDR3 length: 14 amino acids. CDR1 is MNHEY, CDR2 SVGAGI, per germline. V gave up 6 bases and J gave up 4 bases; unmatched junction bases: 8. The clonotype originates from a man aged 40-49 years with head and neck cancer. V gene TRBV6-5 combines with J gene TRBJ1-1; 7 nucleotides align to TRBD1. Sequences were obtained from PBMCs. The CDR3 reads CASRPGTAATEAFF. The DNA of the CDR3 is TGTGCCAGCAGACCCGGGACAGCCGCCACTGAAGCTTTCTTT.